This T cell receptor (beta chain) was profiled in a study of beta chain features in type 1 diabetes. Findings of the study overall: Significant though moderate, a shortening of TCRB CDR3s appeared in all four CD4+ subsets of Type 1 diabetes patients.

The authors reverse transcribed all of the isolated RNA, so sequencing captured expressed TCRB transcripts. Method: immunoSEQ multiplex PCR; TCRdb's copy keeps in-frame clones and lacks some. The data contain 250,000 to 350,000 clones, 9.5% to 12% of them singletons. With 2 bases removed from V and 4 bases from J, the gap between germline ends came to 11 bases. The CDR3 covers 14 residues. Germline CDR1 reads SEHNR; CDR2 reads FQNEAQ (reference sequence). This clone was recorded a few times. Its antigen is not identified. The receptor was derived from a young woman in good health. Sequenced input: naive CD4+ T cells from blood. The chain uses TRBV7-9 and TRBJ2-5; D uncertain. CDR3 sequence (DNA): TGTGCCAGCAGCTTATACTCATATCCAGAGACCCAGTACTTC. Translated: CASSLYSYPETQYF.